Below are 23 T cell receptor beta chains sequenced from a single sample in a study of identical twins. MiXCR, applied by TCRdb to the 5' RACE reads, yields one record per CDR3 protein. Altogether about 470,000 distinct CDR3 sequences are present, less than 25% being singletons, with the ten largest covering around 3%. The same specimen was also included in a second study, on T cells expressing NK-cell markers.

Sequenced: CD4+ T cells sorted from blood. Source of these receptors: a woman aged 18-29 years in good health.

This clonotype turned up a few times. The chain has TRBV5-1 and TRBJ1-1; D may be TRBD1 (6 bases). Germline CDR1 reads SGHRS; CDR2 reads YFSETQ. V lost 4 bases to trimming and J lost 8 bases, with 21 bases between them. CDR3 length equals 15 residues. CDR3 DNA sequence: TGCGCCAGCAGCGGATATGCAGGGGCGCGGCCCGAAGCTTTCTTT. As protein: CASSGYAGARPEAFF.

The chain recombines TRBV11-2 with TRBJ1-3; 10 positions match TRBD1. Germline V gene data show CDR1 as SGHAT and CDR2 as FQNNGV. The length of the CDR3 is 19 residues. Germline trimming cut 5 bases from V and 0 bases from J; bases unmatched to any gene: 13. CDR3 nucleotide sequence: TGTGCCAGCAGCCGACAAAGGCCGGGACAGGGGAACTCTGGAAACACCATATATTTT. Protein product: CASSRQRPGQGNSGNTIYF.

This sequence joins TRBV5-1 and TRBJ1-4, with D unresolved. With 5 bases removed from V and 4 bases from J, the gap between germline ends came to 15 bases. The germline V gene has CDR1 SGHRS and CDR2 YFSETQ. This CDR3 comprises 15 residues. The CDR3: CASSSGEYYNEKLFF. DNA of the CDR3: TGCGCCAGCAGTTCCGGGGAATACTATAATGAAAAACTGTTTTTT. The variable domain in full, completed from reference TRBV5-1 and TRBJ1-4, reads KAGVTQTPRYLIKTRGQQVTLSCSPISGHRSVSWYQQTPGQGLQFLFEYFSETQRNKGNFPGRFSGRQFSNSRSEMNVSTLELGDSALYLCASSSGEYYNEKLFFGSGTQLSVL.

This clonotype was seen a handful of times. J is TRBJ1-1 and V is TRBV29-1; D is unclear. This CDR3 contains 15 residues. CDR1 and CDR2 from the germline V gene are SQVTM and ANQGSEA. V gave up 2 bases and J gave up 0 bases, with 13 bases separating them. The CDR3 sequence: CSVEMWQAMNTEAFF. In DNA, the CDR3 is TGCAGCGTTGAAATGTGGCAGGCTATGAACACTGAAGCTTTCTTT.

This clonotype was seen just once. V usage is TRBV30 and J usage is TRBJ2-7, with 8 bases fitting TRBD2. The V and J ends lost 3 bases and 5 bases, in that order; junction bases with no gene match: 12. This CDR3 is 15 amino acids long. The germline V gene has CDR1 GTSNPN and CDR2 SVGIG (reference sequence). CDR3 loop: CAWRPPGTSRHEQYF. DNA of the CDR3: TGTGCCTGGAGACCCCCCGGGACTAGTCGTCACGAGCAGTACTTC. Together with reference TRBV30 and TRBJ2-7, the CDR3 gives the full variable domain: SQTIHQWPATLVQPVGSPLSLECTVEGTSNPNLYWYRQAAGRGLQLLFYSVGIGQISSEVPQNLSASRPQDRQFILSSKKLLLSDSGFYLCAWRPPGTSRHEQYFGPGTRLTVT.

This clonotype was counted between two and nine times. The rearrangement uses TRBV29-1 and TRBJ1-1; D is unresolved. V was pared by 5 bases and J by 11 bases, with 15 bases between. CDR3 length equals 11 residues. The germline V gene has CDR1 SQVTM and CDR2 ANQGSEA. The CDR3 here is CSVPGQGSAFF. The DNA for the CDR3 is TGCAGCGTTCCGGGCCAAGGGTCCGCTTTCTTT.

The CDR3: CASSGLARDEQYF. CDR3 nucleotides: TGTGCCAGCTCGGGACTAGCGAGGGACGAGCAGTACTTC. V usage is TRBV10-3 and J usage is TRBJ2-7; 10 bases are a match to TRBD2. With V trimmed by 10 bases and J by 5 bases, 8 bases remained unmatched. Germline values: CDR1 ENHRY, CDR2 SYGVKD. The CDR3 has 13 residues.

This chain uses TRBV20-1 with TRBJ1-1, with D unresolved. The CDR3 contains 15 residues. V was clipped by 2 bases and J by 1 base, with 14 bases between them. The germline gives CDR1 DFQATT, CDR2 SNEGSKA (reference sequence). The CDR3 region has the DNA TGCAGTGCTAGAAACTCCCGCAGGACGAACACTGAAGCTTTCTTT. Its protein product is CSARNSRRTNTEAFF.

The chain combines TRBV29-1 with TRBJ2-7; 7 bases fit TRBD1. The CDR3 is made up of 14 amino acids. Germline V gene sequence: CDR1 SQVTM, CDR2 ANQGSEA. V was pared by 5 bases and J by 1 base, with 8 bases of the junction left unmatched. The CDR3 DNA reads as TGCAGCGTTTCTCCAGGGGGTAGATCCTACGAGCAGTACTTC. This translates into CSVSPGGRSYEQYF.

The chain employs TRBV9 and TRBJ2-1; no reliable D call. Germline V gene data show CDR1 as SGDLS and CDR2 as YYNGEE. The CDR3 consists of 15 residues. Trimming took 0 bases from V and 1 from J, leaving 8 bases between them. DNA of the CDR3: TGTGCCAGCAGCGTAGCCCCGGGTTCCTACAATGAGCAGTTCTTC. Amino acids: CASSVAPGSYNEQFF.

This clonotype has just a few counts. V and J are TRBV5-1 and TRBJ2-3; 7 bases are shared with TRBD1. Germline values: CDR1 SGHRS, CDR2 YFSETQ. The CDR3 extends over 14 amino acids. V gave up 6 bases and J gave up 4 bases; unmatched junction bases: 8. The CDR3 protein is CASTYHRGADTQYF. The CDR3 nucleotides read TGCGCCAGCACCTACCACAGGGGAGCAGATACGCAGTATTTT.

This clonotype was detected many times. CDR3 sequence: CASSRRDTYGYTF. The CDR3 DNA sequence: TGTGCCAGCAGCCGACGGGACACCTATGGCTACACCTTC. This sequence joins TRBV28 and TRBJ1-2, with D tentatively TRBD1 (6 bases). This CDR3 is built from 13 residues. Deletions cut 6 bases from V and 4 bases from J, with 12 bases between. Germline CDR1 is MDHEN and CDR2 is SYDVKM.

This clonotype was observed a handful of times. The chain joins TRBV20-1 to TRBJ2-7, with 9 bases that match TRBD1. Trimming took 3 bases from V and 2 from J; bases not matched to a gene: 8. Germline values: CDR1 DFQATT, CDR2 SNEGSKA (reference sequence). The CDR3 runs 15 residues. The CDR3: CSASATGGSPYEQYF. DNA of the CDR3: TGCAGTGCTAGTGCGACAGGGGGATCCCCCTACGAGCAGTACTTC.

The rearrangement links TRBV4-2 to TRBJ1-1; TRBD1 aligns across 8 bases. Losses at the gene ends were 0 bases for V and 11 bases for J; bases not matched to a gene: 8. Germline CDR1 LGHNA, CDR2 YNFKEQ. The CDR3 is 14 residues long. The CDR3 loop reads CASSQDGRTGRAFF. For the CDR3, the DNA is TGTGCCAGCAGCCAAGATGGTCGGACAGGGAGGGCTTTCTTT.

Only a few counts were recorded for this clonotype. The chain combines TRBV6-2 or TRBV6-3 with TRBJ1-5, with a tentative D call TRBD1 (5 bases). This CDR3 is 15 amino acids long. Germline CDR1 reads MNHEY; CDR2 reads SVGEGT. The ends were cut back, 7 bases at V and 0 bases at J, with 13 bases in the middle. For the CDR3, the DNA is TGTGCCAGCACCAGGGAAGGCGGTAGCAATCAGCCCCAGCATTTT. Amino acids: CASTREGGSNQPQHF.

This sequence joins TRBV6-2 or TRBV6-3 and TRBJ1-1, with 11 bases lining up with TRBD1. Germline V lookup: CDR1 MNHEY, CDR2 SVGEGT. CDR3 length: 16 residues. J gave up 2 bases and V 5 bases, and 7 bases lay outside the gene matches. The CDR3 DNA follows: TGTGCCAGCAGTCGAGGACAGGGGGCTGGTAACACTGAAGCTTTCTTT. Its translation is CASSRGQGAGNTEAFF.

This clonotype was recorded a few times. This chain joins TRBV3-1 and TRBJ2-7; D not resolved. The CDR3 has 12 amino acids. Germline loops: CDR1 LGHDT, CDR2 YNNKEL (reference sequence). V was cut by 9 bases and J by 6 bases, with 15 bases left in between. This chain's CDR3 is CASGPRQREQYF. CDR3 coding DNA: TGTGCCAGTGGGCCGAGACAACGCGAGCAGTACTTC.

The V call is TRBV3-1, the J call TRBJ1-1; D call uncertain. Trimming took 3 bases from V and 0 from J, leaving 8 bases between them. The germline V gene has CDR1 LGHDT and CDR2 YNNKEL (reference sequence). The CDR3 is 14 residues long. CDR3 loop: CASSQYLMNTEAFF. Written as DNA, the CDR3 is TGTGCCAGCAGCCAGTACTTAATGAACACTGAAGCTTTCTTT.

This clonotype was observed a few times. This chain links TRBV7-9 with TRBJ2-6; TRBD2 matches at 10 bases. Per the germline V gene, CDR1 is SEHNR and CDR2 is FQNEAQ (reference sequence). V lost 6 bases to trimming and J lost 4 bases; unmatched junction nucleotides: 9. The CDR3 covers 17 residues. DNA for the CDR3: TGTGCCAGCAGAAATCGTAGCGGGAGGCGGGGGGCCAACGTCCTGACTTTC. Its translation: CASRNRSGRRGANVLTF.

CDR3 bases: TGCAGCGTTGAGCCGGCTGTTAGGGCAGATACGCAGTATTTT. Translation gives CSVEPAVRADTQYF. V is TRBV29-1 and J is TRBJ2-3; no firm D call. The CDR3 runs to 14 residues. V was trimmed by 3 bases and J by 4 bases, leaving 14 bases between them. Per the germline V gene, CDR1 is SQVTM and CDR2 is ANQGSEA.

This clonotype was seen only a few times. The V and J genes are TRBV20-1 and TRBJ2-1; D is uncertain. This CDR3 comprises 12 residues. Trimming stripped 7 bases from V and 2 bases from J, with 9 bases between. Germline CDR1 is DFQATT and CDR2 is SNEGSKA (reference sequence). For the CDR3, the DNA is TGCAGTGTTCCGGTCGCCTACAATGAGCAGTTCTTC. Amino acids: CSVPVAYNEQFF.

This clonotype was detected a few times. This rearrangement joins TRBV6-6 to TRBJ2-7; unclear D gene. Germline V gene data show CDR1 as MNHNY and CDR2 as SVGAGI (reference sequence). The V end lost 2 bases, the J end lost 4 bases, and 9 bases lay between the germline ends. CDR3 size: 13 residues. The CDR3 region has the DNA TGTGCCAGCAGTTACGCCAGTTCATACGAGCAGTACTTC. It is translated as CASSYASSYEQYF.

This clonotype came up a few times. The chain joins TRBV24-1 to TRBJ1-4; a weak D match, TRBD1 (5 bases). CDR1 is KGHDR and CDR2 is SFDVKD in the germline V gene. The CDR3 has 13 amino acids. V was trimmed by 3 bases and J by 10 bases, leaving 11 bases between them. The CDR3 DNA follows: TGTGCCACCAGTGATGCCGACGGGGGAAAACTGTTTTTT. Translated, it gives CATSDADGGKLFF.